This entry features one T cell receptor beta chain sequence. The data stem from a study of blood T cell repertoires in COVID-19. Study-level information: The study drew acute and convalescent COVID-19 samples from the United States, Italy and Spain. PBMCs, B-cell-depleted T cells, or T cells provided the cDNA or gDNA that made up the material.

Methods used by the authors: How many nucleated cells were present was estimated from reference gene primer amplification. The assay was immunoSEQ multiplex PCR, and TCRdb's table has in-frame clones only and misses some. That table gives V, J and clone size, and the DNA gave D and trimming. The sample yields about 200,000 clones, roughly 88% seen once. This sequence was found in a man aged 40-55 years with acute or convalescent COVID-19. The sequenced sample was peripheral blood.

CDR3 sequence reads: CASSPSWGGASYEQYF. The DNA for the CDR3 is TGTGCCAGCAGCCCCTCATGGGGGGGGGCCTCCTACGAGCAGTACTTC. V usage is TRBV28 and J usage is TRBJ2-7, with TRBD2 as a possible D gene (7 bases). The germline V and J ends were trimmed by 6 bases and 0 bases, with 18 bases remaining between them. This CDR3 has 16 amino acids. The germline V gene encodes CDR1 MDHEN and CDR2 SYDVKM.